This T cell receptor (beta chain) was sequenced during a study of cytomegalovirus exposure and HLA in healthy donors. The wider study: Among several hundred genotyped donors, around 81% fell in the Caucasian-associated ancestry cluster. Study-wide results and caveats: In a later analysis, 16,951 TCR beta sequences were associated with HLA alleles at 0.05 false discovery rate. Confirmation in vitro established that a few CMV-associated chains were specific for CMV antigens.

CDR1 and CDR2 from the germline V gene are KGHSH and LQKENI. V dropped 2 bases and J dropped 5; count of bases not matched to a gene: 6. CDR3 length: 15 residues. Points on this clone: Its cognate antigen is unknown.

The PCR employed 60 Vbeta primers together with 13 Jbeta primers. In the authors' methods: In a later analysis, the count reached some 75 million unique TCR beta chains, with roughly 12 million shared. TCRdb's copy holds only in-frame clones and misses some; the assay was immunoSEQ multiplex PCR. V, J and clone size were drawn from that table, and D and trimming were deduced from the DNA. The data show 110,000 or so clones, 60% to 80% seen once. This chain links TRBV18 with TRBJ1-2; 9 nucleotides match TRBD1. Sequenced sample: PBMCs. This TCR derives from a man between 18 and 29 years old in good health and CMV-seropositive. The CDR3 sequence: CASSPSRDREYGYTF. Here the CDR3 DNA reads TGTGCCAGCTCACCAAGTCGGGACAGGGAATATGGCTACACCTTC.